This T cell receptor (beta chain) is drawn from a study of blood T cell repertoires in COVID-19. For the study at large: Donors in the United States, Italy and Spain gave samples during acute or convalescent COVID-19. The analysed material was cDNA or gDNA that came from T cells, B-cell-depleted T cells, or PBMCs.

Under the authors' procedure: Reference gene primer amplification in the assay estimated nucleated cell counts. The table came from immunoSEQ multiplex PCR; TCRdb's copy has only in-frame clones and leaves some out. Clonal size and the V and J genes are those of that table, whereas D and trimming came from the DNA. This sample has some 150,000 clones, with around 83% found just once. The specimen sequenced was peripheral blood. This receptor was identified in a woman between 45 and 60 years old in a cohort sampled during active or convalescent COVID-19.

Written as DNA, the CDR3 is TGTGCCATCAGTGAGGGTGCGGTCGGAGGCTACACCTTC. Encoded protein: CAISEGAVGGYTF. J is TRBJ1-2 and V is TRBV10-3; D gene uncertain. Germline CDR1 reads ENHRY; CDR2 reads SYGVKD. V was trimmed by 2 bases and J by 8 bases, leaving 12 bases between them. The CDR3 contains 13 residues.